This TCR beta chain was recorded in a study of shared clonotypes between healthy human individuals. Overall study: Donor composition was a couple of women and a few men, aged 18 to 49. General study findings and limits: Generation probabilities were higher for clonotypes shared across all four sorted-subset donors than for unshared ones.

Trimming cost V 4 bases and J 2 bases; bases outside gene matches: 2. Germline V gene lookup returns CDR1 SGHTA and CDR2 FQGTGA. The CDR3 consists of 15 residues. Deep level was the assay's run setting. DNA at around 200 ng, about 30,000 T cell genomes, went into sorted-subset replicate PCRs. Measured with immunoSEQ multiplex PCR; TCRdb has only the in-frame clones, and not every one. The sample lists 2.3 million or so clones, 85% to 95% occurring once. On this clone: What it recognizes is unknown.

This receptor was identified in a man aged 18-30 years in good health. Some clones in this sample may be carry-over from other donors' samples. The sample comprised naive CD4+ T cells from PBMCs. Subset meaning: CD45RA+ positively selected. The chain couples TRBV7-3 to TRBJ2-7; 13 nucleotides match TRBD2. As DNA, the CDR3 is TGTGCCAGCAGCTGGGGGACTAGCGGGACCTACGAGCAGTACTTC. It is translated as CASSWGTSGTYEQYF.